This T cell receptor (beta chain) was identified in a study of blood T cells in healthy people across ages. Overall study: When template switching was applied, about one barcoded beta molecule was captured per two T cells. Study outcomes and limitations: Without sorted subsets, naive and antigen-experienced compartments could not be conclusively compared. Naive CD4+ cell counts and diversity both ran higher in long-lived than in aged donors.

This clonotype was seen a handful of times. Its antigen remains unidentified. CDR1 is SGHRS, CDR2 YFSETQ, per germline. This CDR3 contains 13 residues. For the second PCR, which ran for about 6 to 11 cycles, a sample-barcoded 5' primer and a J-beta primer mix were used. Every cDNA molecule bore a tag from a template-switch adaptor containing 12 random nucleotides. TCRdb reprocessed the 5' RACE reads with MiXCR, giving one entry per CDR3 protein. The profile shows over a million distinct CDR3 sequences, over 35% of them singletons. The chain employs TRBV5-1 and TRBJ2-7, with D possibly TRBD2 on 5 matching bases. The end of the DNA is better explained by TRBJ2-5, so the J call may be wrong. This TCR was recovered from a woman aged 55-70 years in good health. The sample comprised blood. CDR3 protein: CASSLGDGGTQYF. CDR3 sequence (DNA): TGCGCCAGCAGCTTGGGCGATGGAGGGACCCAGTACTTC.